These T cell receptor beta chains were read from a single sample in a study of shared clonotypes between healthy human individuals. Some clones are missing from TCRdb's copy, which holds only in-frame ones; the method was immunoSEQ multiplex PCR. This sample has roughly 1,800,000 clones, with approximately 95% found just once. The source material was naive CD8+ T cells sorted from blood. The receptors come from a man aged 18 to 30 in good health. Both conserved end residues are part of each CDR3. A D gene is named only where the DNA matches it firmly. Size is omitted from some rows. Given values are once, few, many or a class for expanded clones.

V gene	clone size	J gene	D gene	CDR3 DNA	CDR3 protein
TRBV7-9	-	TRBJ2-3	TRBD2	TGTGCCAGCAGCCGTACGGGACTAGCGGACACAGATACGCAGTATTTT	CASSRTGLADTDTQYF
TRBV18	once	TRBJ2-7	TRBD1	TGTGCCAGCTCACCGCGGACAGGGGAAAGCTCCTACGAGCAGTACTTC	CASSPRTGESSYEQYF
TRBV6-4	-	TRBJ2-1	-	TGTGCCAGCGCCCGTAGGGCCCACAATGAGCAGTTCTTC	CASARRAHNEQFF
TRBV25-1	-	TRBJ1-1	-	TGTGCCACCGTGGAGGGCTGGAACACTGAAGCTTTCTTT	CATVEGWNTEAFF
TRBV9	-	TRBJ1-1	TRBD1	TGTGCCAGCAGCCCCGACAGGGGTGTAACTGAAGCTTTCTTT	CASSPDRGVTEAFF
TRBV13	once	TRBJ2-1	-	TGTGCCAGCAGAAGGGACAACTACAATGAGCAGTTCTTC	CASRRDNYNEQFF
TRBV27	-	TRBJ2-7	-	TGTGCCAGCAGTTTAAGGGCGGGGGCCTCCTACGAGCAGTACTTC	CASSLRAGASYEQYF
TRBV5-8	-	TRBJ2-3	-	TGTGCCAGCAGCTTCCTAGGGCCAAGCACAGATACGCAGTATTTT	CASSFLGPSTDTQYF
TRBV29-1	-	TRBJ1-3	-	TGCAGCGTTGTATCTGGAAACACCATATATTTT	CSVVSGNTIYF
TRBV28	-	TRBJ1-1	-	TGTGCCAGCTACTCAGGAGGATTGAACACTGAAGCTTTCTTT	CASYSGGLNTEAFF
TRBV5-4	-	TRBJ2-7	TRBD1	TGTGCCAGCAGCTCCCTCGGGACAGGGGAGCAGTACTTC	CASSSLGTGEQYF
TRBV6-5	-	TRBJ2-5	-	TGTGCCAGCAGTTACTTGGGGCAGGGTGACGGTGAGACCCAGTACTTC	CASSYLGQGDGETQYF
TRBV19	-	TRBJ2-1	TRBD2	TGTGCCAGTAGTATTGATGGCGGGGGGGCGTACAATGAGCAGTTCTTC	CASSIDGGGAYNEQFF
TRBV6-5	-	TRBJ2-7	-	TGTGCCAGCAGTCAACTAGATTTCTACGAGCAGTACTTC	CASSQLDFYEQYF
TRBV4-1	-	TRBJ1-2	-	TGCGCCAGCAGCCAAGCGCCACAGAGGAGAAACTATGGCTACACCTTC	CASSQAPQRRNYGYTF
TRBV20-1	-	TRBJ2-3	-	TGCAGTGCTAGAGTAGTAGATACGCAGTATTTT	CSARVVDTQYF
TRBV5-5	-	TRBJ2-5	TRBD2	TGTGCCAGCAGTTCCCTGACTAGCGGGACACAAGAGACCCAGTACTTC	CASSSLTSGTQETQYF
TRBV27	once	TRBJ2-7	-	TGTGCCAGCAGTTTATCCACTACCTACGAGCAGTACTTC	CASSLSTTYEQYF
TRBV6-5	-	TRBJ2-7	-	TGTGCCAGCAGTTACCATGGGAGATCCTACGAGCAGTACTTC	CASSYHGRSYEQYF
TRBV29-1	-	TRBJ2-7	TRBD2	TGCAGCGCTCTGGGGGGGGAGGTCCCTAACGAGCAGTACTTC	CSALGGEVPNEQYF
TRBV2	-	TRBJ2-1	TRBD2	TGTGCCAGCAGTGATGGACTAGCGGGAGATGGGAATGAGCAGTTCTTC	CASSDGLAGDGNEQFF
TRBV2	once	TRBJ2-5	TRBD1	TGTGCCAGCGGGACAGACTTTCAAGAGACCCAGTACTTC	CASGTDFQETQYF
TRBV30	-	TRBJ1-6	-	TGTGCCTGGAGAGGGGGAGTTAGTAATAATTCACCCCTCCACTTT	CAWRGGVSNNSPLHF
TRBV11-3	-	TRBJ2-7	TRBD1	TGTGCCAGCAGCCCCGGGGACAGGGGGATTAACGAGCAGTACTTC	CASSPGDRGINEQYF
TRBV4-1	-	TRBJ1-4	-	TGCGCCAGCAGCCATAGGCTTCGCGAAAAACTGTTTTTT	CASSHRLREKLFF
TRBV21-1	-	TRBJ1-2	-	TGTGCCAGCAGCAAAGGCCCCCTTCCGGCAGGGGATGGCTACACCTTC	CASSKGPLPAGDGYTF
TRBV27	-	TRBJ2-7	TRBD2	TGTGCCAGCAGTTTATCGGGCGGGGGGGCTTACGAGCAGTACTTC	CASSLSGGGAYEQYF
TRBV5-6	-	TRBJ1-1	TRBD1	TGTGCCAGCAGCTTCGGGACAGGGAACACTGAAGCTTTCTTT	CASSFGTGNTEAFF
TRBV7-8	-	TRBJ2-2	-	TGTGCCAGCAGCTCGTTGTCCGGGGAGCTGTTTTTT	CASSSLSGELFF
TRBV5-4	once	TRBJ2-1	-	TGTGCCAGCGGTAAGGGTCTTGAGCAGTTCTTC	CASGKGLEQFF